Shown below are 23 T cell receptor beta chains from a single sample sequenced in a study of T cells in Graves' hyperthyroidism and ophthalmopathy. TCR beta CDR3 sequences were amplified from RNA transcripts. The study used the HTBI primer set for a first-round RT-PCR of the TCR CDR3. TCRdb passed the multiplex PCR reads through MiXCR, listing each CDR3 protein once. This repertoire shows hundreds of thousands of distinct CDR3 sequences, over 12% found once; its top ten account for approximately 13%. The sample consisted of blood. The receptor source for this set is a young man with Graves' ophthalmopathy.

This clonotype showed up many times. This rearrangement joins TRBV18 to TRBJ2-1; 8 nucleotides agree with TRBD1. Germline assignment: CDR1 KGHSH and CDR2 LQKENI. The length of the CDR3 is 13 residues. The junction had 1 base not matched to a gene; V was cut back by 3 bases and J by 6 bases. DNA of the CDR3: TGTGCCAGCTCACCCGACAGGGGCAATGAGCAGTTCTTC. Encoded protein: CASSPDRGNEQFF. Together with reference TRBV18 and TRBJ2-1, the CDR3 gives the full variable domain: NAGVMQNPRHLVRRRGQEARLRCSPMKGHSHVYWYRQLPEEGLKFMVYLQKENIIDESGMPKERFSAEFPKEGPSILRIQQVVRGDSAAYFCASSPDRGNEQFFGPGTRLTVL.

This clonotype was recorded many times. The chain uses TRBV10-3 and TRBJ2-1; 12 nucleotides align to TRBD1. The J call could be wrong; TRBJ2-7 is a better fit for the DNA end. Germline-derived CDR1 and CDR2 are ENHRY and SYGVKD. This CDR3 region has 12 residues. CDR3 region: CASGTGGNEQYF. The CDR3 DNA is TGTGCCAGCGGGACAGGGGGCAATGAGCAGTACTTC.

This clonotype came up a few times. This rearrangement joins TRBV10-2 to TRBJ2-1; 12 nucleotides line up with TRBD2. The CDR3 sequence is 14 residues long. From germline, CDR1 is WSHSY and CDR2 SAAADI. Trimming removed 7 bases from V and 3 bases from J; junction bases left unmatched: 1. The CDR3 nucleotides are TGCGCCAGCACTAGCGGGAGGGTCTACAATGAGCAGTTCTTC. Protein product: CASTSGRVYNEQFF.

This clonotype was picked up a small number of times. The chain carries TRBV19 and TRBJ1-6; 10 positions agree with TRBD1. With V trimmed by 6 bases and J by 10 bases, 9 bases remained unmatched. Germline values: CDR1 LNHDA, CDR2 SQIVND (reference sequence). This CDR3 comprises 15 residues. The CDR3 DNA is TGTGCCAGTAGAACGGGACAGGGGAGTGGCTCACCCCTCCACTTT. Translated, it gives CASRTGQGSGSPLHF.

This clonotype was recorded many times. The chain couples TRBV7-8 to TRBJ2-3, with 8 bases that match TRBD2. V lost 1 base to trimming and J lost 7 bases; unmatched junction nucleotides: 7. CDR3 length: 15 amino acids. Germline-derived CDR1 and CDR2 are SGHVS and FQNEAQ. The CDR3 DNA reads TGTGCCAGCAGCTTAGGGGGTGCTAGCGGGTATACGCAGTATTTT. Translating gives CASSLGGASGYTQYF.

There are many counts of this clonotype. The chain joins TRBV12-3 or TRBV12-4 to TRBJ2-3; 12 bases align to TRBD2. The V segment lost 5 bases and the J segment 2 bases; nucleotides outside the gene matches: 5. The CDR3 length is 16 residues. As DNA, the CDR3 is TGTGCCAGCAGTCCGGGACTAGCGGGTCTCACAGATACGCAGTATTTT. This gives the protein CASSPGLAGLTDTQYF.

This clonotype was seen ten or more times. The chain links TRBV5-8 to TRBJ2-3; TRBD2 is a possible D gene (5 bases). The V gene's germline CDR1 is SGHTS and CDR2 YDEGEE. V was shortened by 1 base and J by 5 bases, with 11 bases between the two germline ends. This CDR3 contains 14 residues. The CDR3 loop reads CASSLRGKGDTQYF. CDR3 in DNA: TGTGCCAGCAGCTTGCGGGGTAAGGGAGATACGCAGTATTTT.

The chain has TRBV10-3 and TRBJ2-5; TRBD1 might be the D (5 bases). The CDR3 runs 13 residues. CDR1 is ENHRY and CDR2 is SYGVKD in the germline V gene. V shed 10 bases and J shed 4 bases, with 16 bases lying between them. In DNA, the CDR3 is TGTGCCACCACAGCTATAGGGGCAGAGACCCAGTACTTC. Residues: CATTAIGAETQYF.

In this sample, this clonotype turned up a few times. This chain joins TRBV6-1 and TRBJ1-2; TRBD1 is a possible D gene (6 bases). This CDR3 has 16 residues. Trimming pared 6 bases from V and 3 bases from J, leaving 20 bases between. The germline V gene encodes CDR1 MNHNS and CDR2 SASEGT. The CDR3: CASSPGGHVGDYGYTF. The CDR3 DNA sequence: TGTGCCAGCAGCCCGGGGGGGCATGTCGGCGACTATGGCTACACCTTC.

This clonotype has ten or more counts. V and J are TRBV6-2 or TRBV6-3 and TRBJ2-5; D may be TRBD1 (6 bases). Germline CDR1 is MNHEY and CDR2 is SVGEGT. The CDR3 contains 14 residues. Trimming stripped 3 bases from V and 5 bases from J, with 13 bases between. The CDR3 protein is CASSYSGADETQYF. CDR3 coding DNA: TGTGCCAGCAGTTATTCAGGGGCGGACGAGACCCAGTACTTC.

V usage is TRBV7-2 and J usage is TRBJ1-6; no reliable D call. V lost 4 bases and J 2 bases, leaving 9 bases between the germline ends. The length of the CDR3 is 15 residues. From germline, CDR1 is SGHTA and CDR2 FQGNSA. The CDR3 DNA reads TGTGCCAGCAGCTCCACCCCGCCCTATAATTCACCCCTCCACTTT. It specifies CASSSTPPYNSPLHF.

This chain joins TRBV4-2 and TRBJ1-1, with D possibly being TRBD1 (6 bases). CDR1 LGHNA and CDR2 YNFKEQ come from the germline V gene. The CDR3 spans 17 residues. The ends were cut back, 1 base at V and 3 bases at J, with 18 bases in the middle. CDR3 DNA: TGTGCCAGCAGCCAAGGGGGGACAAACGGCTGGGACACTGAAGCTTTCTTT. Protein product: CASSQGGTNGWDTEAFF.

The V gene is TRBV15, the J gene TRBJ1-6; D remains unclear. CDR3 size: 14 residues. V was cut by 0 bases and J by 5 bases, with 5 bases left in between. From germline, CDR1 is LNHNV and CDR2 YYDKDF (reference sequence). The CDR3 sequence is CATSREADNSPLHF. The CDR3 DNA is TGTGCCACCAGCAGAGAGGCGGATAATTCACCCCTCCACTTT.

This clonotype was observed at least ten times. The J gene is TRBJ1-1, the V gene TRBV7-9, with D possibly TRBD1 on 6 matching bases. CDR1 SEHNR and CDR2 FQNEAQ come from the germline V gene (reference sequence). The CDR3 extends over 15 amino acids. V lost 5 bases and J lost 0, with 13 bases in between. CDR3 nucleotide sequence: TGTGCCAGCAGCCCATTGACAGGACTGAACACTGAAGCTTTCTTT. Translating gives CASSPLTGLNTEAFF.

This clonotype was seen at least ten times. The J gene is TRBJ1-1, the V gene TRBV14; D not certain. The V gene lost 0 bases and the J gene lost 1 base, with 6 bases spanning the gap. Germline values: CDR1 SGHDN, CDR2 FVKESK. The CDR3 length is 14 residues. The CDR3 nucleotides are TGTGCCAGCAGCCAAGACAAGACGAACACTGAAGCTTTCTTT. Its protein product is CASSQDKTNTEAFF.

This clonotype was counted between two and nine times. The V gene is TRBV30, the J gene TRBJ1-4, with D tentatively TRBD1 (6 bases). V was trimmed by 8 bases and J by 12 bases, leaving 16 bases between them. The CDR3 runs 11 residues. Germline CDR1 GTSNPN, CDR2 SVGIG (reference sequence). The CDR3 coding sequence is TGTGCCCGTGAACAGGGAGTGGAACTGTTTTTT. It yields the protein CAREQGVELFF. Full variable domain (remainder filled in from reference TRBV30 and TRBJ1-4): SQTIHQWPATLVQPVGSPLSLECTVEGTSNPNLYWYRQAAGRGLQLLFYSVGIGQISSEVPQNLSASRPQDRQFILSSKKLLLSDSGFYLCAREQGVELFFGSGTQLSVL.

This clonotype has at least ten counts. The chain carries TRBV20-1 and TRBJ2-3, with TRBD2 matching over 9 bases. The length of the CDR3 is 16 residues. Trimming cost V 0 bases and J 2 bases; bases outside gene matches: 6. Germline CDR1 DFQATT, CDR2 SNEGSKA (reference sequence). CDR3 sequence: CSARDYSGGNTDTQYF. The CDR3 DNA sequence: TGCAGTGCTAGAGATTACAGCGGGGGGAACACAGATACGCAGTATTTT.

This clonotype has a count of ten or more. The chain links TRBV27 to TRBJ1-1; 10 bases match TRBD1. Germline V CDR1 and CDR2: MNHEY, SMNVEV (reference sequence). V trimming: 5 bases; J trimming: 7 bases; junction bases outside the gene matches: 10. This CDR3 is 15 amino acids long. The CDR3 sequence: CASSGPGQGFSEAFF. CDR3 coding DNA: TGTGCCAGCAGTGGGCCGGGACAGGGGTTCAGTGAAGCTTTCTTT.

The chain joins TRBV6-5 to TRBJ2-7; no clear D. This CDR3 is 13 amino acids long. Deletions cut 0 bases from V and 3 bases from J, with 6 bases between. CDR1 and CDR2 from the germline V gene are MNHEY and SVGAGI. The CDR3: CASSYSTDYEQYF. The DNA of the CDR3 is TGTGCCAGCAGTTACTCAACAGACTACGAGCAGTACTTC.

This clonotype occurred once. The chain carries TRBV27 and TRBJ1-6, with 7 positions matching TRBD1. Trimming removed 5 bases from V and 7 bases from J; junction bases left unmatched: 5. This CDR3 has 14 residues. Germline V gene lookup returns CDR1 MNHEY and CDR2 SMNVEV (reference sequence). CDR3 protein: CASSPRDRNSPLHF. The CDR3 region has the DNA TGTGCCAGCAGTCCCCGGGACAGAAATTCACCCCTCCACTTT.

In its sample, this clonotype was seen many times. This rearrangement joins TRBV7-2 to TRBJ2-5; 9 bases are shared with TRBD2. V was pared by 2 bases and J by 2 bases, with 6 bases of the junction left unmatched. Germline V gene lookup returns CDR1 SGHTA and CDR2 FQGNSA. The CDR3 length is 16 residues. CDR3: CASSLNPSGAQETQYF. CDR3 in DNA: TGTGCCAGCAGCTTAAACCCTAGCGGGGCACAAGAGACCCAGTACTTC. Drawing the rest from reference TRBV7-2 and TRBJ2-5, the complete variable domain is GAGVSQSPSNKVTEKGKDVELRCDPISGHTALYWYRQSLGQGLEFLIYFQGNSAPDKSGLPSDRFSAERTGGSVSTLTIQRTQQEDSAVYLCASSLNPSGAQETQYFGPGTRLLVL.

The sample holds many counts of this clonotype. The chain has TRBV3-1 and TRBJ2-5; 7 nucleotides agree with TRBD2. The CDR3 spans 14 residues. With 0 bases clipped from V and 7 bases from J, the junction kept 5 bases outside the gene matches. Germline V gene sequence: CDR1 LGHDT, CDR2 YNNKEL (reference sequence). CDR3 protein: CASSQDSSGRTQYF. CDR3 in DNA: TGTGCCAGCAGCCAAGATTCTAGCGGCAGGACCCAGTACTTC.

In its sample, this clonotype was seen many times. This chain links TRBV7-9 with TRBJ1-1, with D hard to call. The CDR3 length is 12 residues. CDR1 SEHNR and CDR2 FQNEAQ come from the germline V gene (reference sequence). V was pared by 5 bases and J by 5 bases, with 9 bases between. CDR3 sequence (DNA): TGTGCCAGCAGCCCTACTCCGACTGAAGCTTTCTTT. It specifies CASSPTPTEAFF.